This TCR beta chain was profiled in a study of cytomegalovirus exposure and HLA in healthy donors. For the study at large: The same platform used for the approximately 700 first-cohort repertoires was also used for the 90 to 150 validation repertoires, as a later analysis reported.

Germline-derived CDR1 and CDR2 are SGDLS and YYNGEE. This CDR3 spans 14 amino acids. V was shortened by 3 bases and J by 0 bases, with 10 bases between the two germline ends. General observations from the study: The tendency of first-cohort TCR clusters to co-occur in the approximately 120 validation repertoires was identified by a subsequent analysis. Among TCR sequences, most were rare, though some public TCRs appeared in many donors. Approximately 160 TCR beta chains were listed as cytomegalovirus-associated.

TCRdb's copy holds only in-frame clones and misses some; the assay was immunoSEQ multiplex PCR. The sample shows 300,000 to 350,000 clones, 70% to 90% of them seen only once. Concerning this clone: Its antigen is unidentified.

This clonotype was obtained from a man aged 25 to 40 in good health and CMV-seronegative. The sequencing input was PBMCs. The chain carries TRBV9 and TRBJ2-7; D remains unclear. CDR3 sequence reads: CASSAKQFSYEQYF. The CDR3 DNA follows: TGTGCCAGCAGCGCCAAACAGTTCTCCTACGAGCAGTACTTC.